The clone carrying this TCR beta chain was counted a single time. Amplification used 60 Vbeta primers and 13 Jbeta primers. The protocol was immunoSEQ multiplex PCR, while the TCRdb copy is restricted to in-frame clones and leaves out a portion. The sample carries more than 110,000 clones, approximately 70% recorded once. Germline V gene data show CDR1 as MDHEN and CDR2 as SYDVKM. V was cut by 8 bases and J by 5 bases, with 18 bases left in between. There are 14 residues in the CDR3. This sample is part of a study of cytomegalovirus exposure and HLA in healthy donors. Specimen: PBMCs. This receptor was obtained from a woman aged 55 to 70 in good health and CMV-seropositive. The V and J genes are TRBV28 and TRBJ1-2, with a possible D match to TRBD1 (5 bases). The CDR3 loop reads CASRGTPSSYGYTF. The CDR3, as DNA: TGTGCCAGCCGCGGGACCCCCTCAAGTTATGGCTACACCTTC.